This is a list of T cell receptor beta chains from one sample in a study of OX40 agonist ivuxolimab in advanced cancers. Profiled with immunoSEQ multiplex PCR; TCRdb holds only in-frame clones, not every one. The top ten clones hold around 0.28% of a sample with about 68,000 clones, around 90% of them seen once. The sequencing used CD4+ or CD8+ T cells sorted from blood, collected in a trial of the OX40 agonist ivuxolimab. These TCRs come from an adult with an advanced solid tumor such as melanoma, head and neck, liver or kidney cancer. CDR3s include the opening cysteine and the closing phenylalanine or tryptophan. The D gene is left open where the match is weak. Some rows have no size entry. The others give once, few or many, or a class for an expanded clone.

V gene,J gene,clone size,D gene,CDR3 DNA,CDR3 protein
TRBV7-6,TRBJ2-5,-,-,TGTGCCAGCAGCTTAGATCCAGGTTGGGAGACCCAGTACTTC,CASSLDPGWETQYF
TRBV5-1,TRBJ1-1,-,-,TGCGCCAGCAGCTTTTATACCGGGACACCGAACACTGAAGCTTTCTTT,CASSFYTGTPNTEAFF
TRBV29-1,TRBJ2-7,-,-,TGCAGCGGTCGGGGGTTCAACTACGAGCAGTACTTC,CSGRGFNYEQYF
TRBV2,TRBJ2-5,-,-,TGTGCCAGCACCAGGGACCAAGAGACCCAGTACTTC,CASTRDQETQYF
TRBV7-3,TRBJ2-1,few,TRBD2,TGTGCCAGCAGCCCCACTAGCGGGAGGTACAATGAGCAGTTCTTC,CASSPTSGRYNEQFF
TRBV2,TRBJ2-1,-,TRBD2,TGTGCCAGCAGGAGTAGCGGGGGCTCCTACAATGAGCAGTTCTTC,CASRSSGGSYNEQFF
TRBV10-3,TRBJ2-1,-,TRBD2,TGTGCCATCAGTGATCTTAGGCTAGCGGGAGTGAATGAGCAGTTCTTC,CAISDLRLAGVNEQFF
TRBV9,TRBJ2-3,-,TRBD2,TGTGCCAGCAGTTCTACTAGCGGGTTCACAGATACGCAGTATTTT,CASSSTSGFTDTQYF
TRBV11-3,TRBJ1-1,few,-,TGTGCCAGCAGCCCCGGGACCGCGAACACTGAAGCTTTCTTT,CASSPGTANTEAFF
TRBV6-1,TRBJ2-5,-,TRBD1,TGTGCCAGCAGTTTGTGGACAGGACAAGAGACCCAGTACTTC,CASSLWTGQETQYF
TRBV19,TRBJ2-6,-,-,TGTGCCAGTAGTATAGTAGCTTCTGGGGCCAACGTCCTGACTTTC,CASSIVASGANVLTF
TRBV5-1,TRBJ1-1,-,TRBD1,TGCGCCAGCAGCTCCGGGACAGGGGGCGCCATGGTTTGTTTCTTT,CASSSGTGGAMVCFF
TRBV5-4,TRBJ2-7,-,-,TGTGCCAGCAGCCAACAAGGGGGAGGCGAGCAGTACTTC,CASSQQGGGEQYF
TRBV5-1,TRBJ1-4,-,-,TGCGCCAGCAGCTTGATCCAGAATGAAAAACTGTTTTTT,CASSLIQNEKLFF
TRBV27,TRBJ2-1,-,TRBD2,TGTGCCAGCAGGCAACTAGCGGGGAACAATGAGCAGTTCTTC,CASRQLAGNNEQFF
TRBV19,TRBJ2-5,-,-,TGTGCCAGTAGTATAGTGGAGGGTTCCCAAGAGACCCAGTACTTC,CASSIVEGSQETQYF
TRBV7-2,TRBJ1-2,-,TRBD1,TGTGCCAGCAGCCTGACAGGGGGCTACTTTAACTATGGCTACACCTTC,CASSLTGGYFNYGYTF
TRBV9,TRBJ2-3,-,-,TGTGCCAGCAGCGACCGGGAGCCCCTAGATACGCAGTATTTT,CASSDREPLDTQYF
TRBV14,TRBJ1-4,-,-,TGTGCCAGCAGCCCCAGGCTCTCTGAAAAACTGTTTTTT,CASSPRLSEKLFF
TRBV6-1,TRBJ2-1,-,-,TGTGCCAGCAGATTACAGGCATCCCATGAGCAGTTCTTC,CASRLQASHEQFF
TRBV30,TRBJ2-7,once,-,TGTGCCTGGAGTGTACAGGGCAGGGGAGGGAACGAGCAGTACTTC,CAWSVQGRGGNEQYF
TRBV11-2,TRBJ2-6,-,TRBD2,TGTGCCAGCAGCGCGGGACTAGCGGGAGAATGGGGGGCCAACGTCCTGACTTTC,CASSAGLAGEWGANVLTF